The next 3 T cell receptor beta chains were all read from a single sample in a study of blood T cell repertoires in COVID-19. TCRdb's copy holds only in-frame clones and misses some; the assay was immunoSEQ multiplex PCR. The sample has around 200,000 clones, roughly four fifths seen once. The sequenced sample consisted of PBMCs or T cells enriched from blood (not recorded which). Receptor source: a man aged 40-55 years who had recovered from COVID-19.

The chain employs TRBV18 and TRBJ1-1; D is perhaps TRBD1 (5 bases). The V gene's germline CDR1 is KGHSH and CDR2 LQKENI. The V and J ends lost 1 base and 0 bases respectively, with 15 bases between them. The CDR3 is 17 amino acids. The CDR3 region has the DNA TGTGCCAGCTCACCACATGCGGGGGGAAGGATGAACACTGAAGCTTTCTTT. Translating gives CASSPHAGGRMNTEAFF.

The chain couples TRBV2 to TRBJ1-6; 11 bases match TRBD1. Per germline, CDR1 SNHLY and CDR2 FYNNEI. This CDR3 contains 17 residues. With V trimmed by 5 bases and J by 2 bases, 5 bases remained unmatched. CDR3 coding DNA: TGTGCCAGCAGTACTGGACAGGGGGCTACCTATAATTCACCCCTCCACTTT. Encoded protein: CASSTGQGATYNSPLHF. The full variable domain, completed using reference TRBV2 and TRBJ1-6, is EPEVTQTPSHQVTQMGQEVILRCVPISNHLYFYWYRQILGQKVEFLVSFYNNEISEKSEIFDDQFSVERPDGSNFTLKIRSTKLEDSAMYFCASSTGQGATYNSPLHFGNGTRLTVT.

The genes are TRBV9 and TRBJ1-3, with 9 bases aligning to TRBD1. Germline CDR1 is SGDLS and CDR2 is YYNGEE. The ends lost 4 bases at V and 2 bases at J; junction bases unmatched: 7. The CDR3 runs to 16 residues. The CDR3 protein is CASSPTGTGTGNTIYF. CDR3 in DNA: TGTGCCAGCAGCCCTACGGGGACAGGGACTGGAAACACCATATATTTT.